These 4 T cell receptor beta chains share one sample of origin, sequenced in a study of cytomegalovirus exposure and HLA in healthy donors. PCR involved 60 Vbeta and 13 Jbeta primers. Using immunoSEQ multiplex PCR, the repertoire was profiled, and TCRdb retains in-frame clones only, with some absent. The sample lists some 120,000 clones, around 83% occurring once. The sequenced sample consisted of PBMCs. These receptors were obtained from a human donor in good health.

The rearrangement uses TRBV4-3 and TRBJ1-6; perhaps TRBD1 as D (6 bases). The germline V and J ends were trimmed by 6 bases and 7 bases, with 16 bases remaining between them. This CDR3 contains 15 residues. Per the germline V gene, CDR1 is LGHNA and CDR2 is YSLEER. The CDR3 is CASRRVGAANSPLHF. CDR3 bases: TGCGCCAGCAGGCGGGTGGGGGCAGCAAATTCACCCCTCCACTTT.

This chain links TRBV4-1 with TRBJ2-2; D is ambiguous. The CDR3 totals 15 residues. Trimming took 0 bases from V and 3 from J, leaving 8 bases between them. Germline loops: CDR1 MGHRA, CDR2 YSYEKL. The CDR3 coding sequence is TGCGCCAGCAGCCAAGAACCTAGAGACACCGGGGAGCTGTTTTTT. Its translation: CASSQEPRDTGELFF.

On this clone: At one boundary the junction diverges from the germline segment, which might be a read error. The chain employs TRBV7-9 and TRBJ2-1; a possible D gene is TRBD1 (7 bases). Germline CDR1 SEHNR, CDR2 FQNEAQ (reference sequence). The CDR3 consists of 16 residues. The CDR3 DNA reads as TGTTCCAGCAGCTTCTTTGGAGGGGGCGTTTACAATGAGCAGTTCTTC. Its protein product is CSSSFFGGGVYNEQFF.

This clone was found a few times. The CDR3 DNA is TGCGCCAGCAGCCCAATAGCGGGTCAGCCCCAGCATTTT. As protein: CASSPIAGQPQHF. The chain is built from TRBV4-1 and TRBJ1-5; D ambiguous. Germline V CDR1 and CDR2: MGHRA, YSYEKL. The length of the CDR3 is 13 residues. Trimming stripped 4 bases from V and 6 bases from J, with 10 bases between.